These 18 T cell receptor beta chains share one sample of origin, sequenced in a study of T cell responses to AZD1222 COVID-19 vaccine. Method: immunoSEQ multiplex PCR; TCRdb's copy keeps in-frame clones and lacks some. The sample consists of approximately 140,000 clones, about 91% of them appearing once. The sample here was peripheral blood, taken on day 0 of AZD1222 vaccination. Receptor source: an adult in good health.

The chain couples TRBV7-2 to TRBJ1-2; D is uncertain. Trimming took 3 bases from V and 8 from J, leaving 16 bases between them. Looked up from germline, CDR1 is SGHTA and CDR2 is FQGNSA. The CDR3 sequence is 14 residues long. CDR3 nucleotides: TGTGCCAGCAGCTTCGAAGGTCGGGGTGGCGGCTACACCTTC. Residues: CASSFEGRGGGYTF. Using reference TRBV7-2 and TRBJ1-2 for the parts outside the CDR3, the full variable domain is GAGVSQSPSNKVTEKGKDVELRCDPISGHTALYWYRQSLGQGLEFLIYFQGNSAPDKSGLPSDRFSAERTGGSVSTLTIQRTQQEDSAVYLCASSFEGRGGGYTFGSGTRLTVV.

This clone was observed a few times. The chain has TRBV10-3 and TRBJ2-1; D not resolved. Germline CDR1 is ENHRY and CDR2 is SYGVKD. Trimming stripped 4 bases from V and 7 bases from J, with 8 bases between. CDR3 length: 12 residues. In DNA, the CDR3 is TGTGCCATCAGTGGACTTGGAAATGAGCAGTTCTTC. Residues: CAISGLGNEQFF.

This clone was found once. The chain has TRBV14 and TRBJ1-1, with 10 bases lining up with TRBD1. Germline CDR1 is SGHDN and CDR2 is FVKESK. CDR3 length equals 15 residues. J gave up 10 bases and V 4 bases, and 12 bases lay outside the gene matches. The CDR3 sequence is CASSRPSGTGDRAFF. The CDR3 coding sequence is TGTGCCAGCAGCCGGCCCTCCGGGACAGGGGACCGAGCTTTCTTT. Filled out from reference TRBV14 and TRBJ1-1, the complete variable domain reads EAGVTQFPSHSVIEKGQTVTLRCDPISGHDNLYWYRRVMGKEIKFLLHFVKESKQDESGMPNNRFLAERTGGTYSTLKVQPAELEDSGVYFCASSRPSGTGDRAFFGQGTRLTVV.

This chain links TRBV19 with TRBJ1-2; 9 nucleotides agree with TRBD1. The CDR3 totals 15 residues. Germline V CDR1 and CDR2: LNHDA, SQIVND (reference sequence). V lost 6 bases and J lost 3; bases outside the gene matches: 8. The CDR3 DNA reads as TGTGCCAGTAGCGAACAGGGGGCGCCGGACTATGGCTACACCTTC. Residues: CASSEQGAPDYGYTF.

V usage is TRBV7-3 and J usage is TRBJ2-1, with D tentatively TRBD1 (5 bases). Germline CDR1 and CDR2: SGHTA and FQGTGA. V lost 0 bases, J lost 2 bases, and 8 bases lay in between. The CDR3 sequence is 15 residues long. This chain's CDR3 is CASSLTDKPYNEQFF. DNA for the CDR3: TGTGCCAGCAGCTTAACGGACAAACCCTACAATGAGCAGTTCTTC.

J is TRBJ2-3 and V is TRBV3-1 (or the pseudogene TRBV3-2); weak D call: TRBD1 (6 bases). Germline CDR1 reads LGHDT; CDR2 reads YNNKEL (reference sequence). The CDR3 is made up of 17 amino acids. V was clipped by 4 bases and J by 4 bases, with 21 bases between them. The CDR3 here is CASSPTSGRGRPDTQYF. The CDR3 DNA follows: TGTGCCAGCAGCCCCACCTCCGGCAGGGGAAGACCAGATACGCAGTATTTT.

The chain has TRBV5-6 and TRBJ1-2; D is perhaps TRBD1 (5 bases). Trimming shortened V by 0 bases and J by 12 bases, and 15 bases separated the two germline ends. CDR3 size: 13 residues. From germline, CDR1 is SGHDT and CDR2 YYEEEE. The CDR3 sequence is CASSLGANTRDTF. CDR3 nucleotide sequence: TGTGCCAGCAGCTTGGGGGCGAATACCAGGGACACCTTC.

The CDR3 DNA is TGTGCCAGCAGGGCAGATCCCTATGGCTACACCTTC. Protein sequence: CASRADPYGYTF. The gene calls are TRBV27 and TRBJ1-2; D not resolved. V dropped 6 bases and J dropped 4 bases, with 9 bases sitting between them. The CDR3 runs to 12 residues. Germline V gives CDR1 MNHEY, CDR2 SMNVEV (reference sequence).

The CDR3 is CASSLVQGVYNSPLHF. DNA for the CDR3: TGTGCCAGCAGCTTAGTACAGGGAGTCTATAATTCACCCCTCCACTTT. The V gene is TRBV7-2, the J gene TRBJ1-6; D perhaps matches TRBD1 (6 bases). This CDR3 has 16 amino acids. The germline V gene has CDR1 SGHTA and CDR2 FQGNSA. V was trimmed by 1 base and J by 3 bases, leaving 10 bases between them.

The chain uses TRBV7-3 and TRBJ2-5; 8 bases are a match to TRBD2. With 4 bases clipped from V and 5 bases from J, the junction kept 3 bases outside the gene matches. The CDR3 length is 13 residues. CDR1 SGHTA and CDR2 FQGTGA come from the germline V gene. CDR3 loop: CASSSSGLETQYF. In DNA, the CDR3 is TGTGCCAGCAGCTCTAGCGGGTTGGAGACCCAGTACTTC.

The chain links TRBV4-3 to TRBJ1-1; D gene ambiguous. Trimming removed 4 bases at V and 7 bases at J, with 16 bases between. CDR1 and CDR2 (germline): LGHNA, YSLEER. This CDR3 is 14 amino acids long. This chain's CDR3 is CASSPERHDREAFF. DNA of the CDR3: TGCGCCAGCAGCCCGGAGAGGCACGACCGTGAAGCTTTCTTT.

The chain carries TRBV29-1 and TRBJ2-1; tentative D call: TRBD1 (6 bases). The germline V gene encodes CDR1 SQVTM and CDR2 ANQGSEA. The CDR3 runs 15 residues. Trimming stripped 8 bases from V and 6 bases from J, with 23 bases between. The CDR3 sequence is CSIRKGRGDPNEQFF. CDR3 DNA: TGCAGCATAAGAAAGGGCAGGGGAGATCCCAATGAGCAGTTCTTC.

The chain recombines TRBV7-2 with TRBJ2-3; tentative D call: TRBD2 (6 bases). V gave up 1 base and J gave up 4 bases, with 15 bases separating them. Looked up from germline, CDR1 is SGHTA and CDR2 is FQGNSA. The CDR3 spans 16 residues. The CDR3 is CASSLVHGSRADTQYF. CDR3 nucleotide sequence: TGTGCCAGCAGCTTAGTCCACGGGAGCCGGGCAGATACGCAGTATTTT.

This clone appeared a few times. The rearrangement joins TRBV19 to TRBJ1-1; D not certain. From germline, CDR1 is LNHDA and CDR2 SQIVND (reference sequence). Trimming stripped 1 base from V and 1 base from J, with 7 bases between. CDR3 size: 14 residues. The CDR3 protein is CASSIAGGNTEAFF. In DNA, the CDR3 is TGTGCCAGTAGTATAGCCGGAGGGAACACTGAAGCTTTCTTT.

The gene calls are TRBV7-2 and TRBJ2-3; 9 bases are a match to TRBD2. The CDR3 is made up of 15 amino acids. The V gene's germline CDR1 is SGHTA and CDR2 FQGNSA. J lost 0 bases, V lost 4 bases, and 2 bases had no gene match. CDR3 DNA: TGTGCCAGCAGCTCGCTAGCGGGGAGCACAGATACGCAGTATTTT. This codes for CASSSLAGSTDTQYF.

The chain joins TRBV5-6 to TRBJ2-7, with D maybe TRBD1 (6 bases). The CDR3 is made up of 15 amino acids. Germline V CDR1 and CDR2: SGHDT, YYEEEE. Trimming shortened V by 0 bases and J by 3 bases, and 13 bases separated the two germline ends. CDR3 nucleotides: TGTGCCAGCAGCTTGGTACAGGGAAAACACTACGAGCAGTACTTC. It is translated as CASSLVQGKHYEQYF.

V gene TRBV10-1 combines with J gene TRBJ1-1, with D uncertain. The CDR3 totals 13 residues. Germline V gene data show CDR1 as WNHNN and CDR2 as SYGVQD (reference sequence). Trimming cost V 3 bases and J 5 bases, with 10 bases left between them. CDR3 nucleotide sequence: TGCGCCAGCAGTGACCGGGTGGGGACTGAAGCTTTCTTT. Its translation: CASSDRVGTEAFF.

This sequence joins TRBV19 and TRBJ1-6; no firm D call. This CDR3 spans 15 amino acids. CDR1 is LNHDA, CDR2 SQIVND, per germline (reference sequence). V lost 5 bases and J 1 base, leaving 9 bases between the germline ends. The CDR3 protein is CASSVGGSYNSPLHF. CDR3 nucleotide sequence: TGTGCCAGTAGTGTCGGTGGGTCCTATAATTCACCCCTCCACTTT.